The entry that follows covers one TCR beta chain sequence. This sample is part of a study of Ad26.COV2.S vaccination and SARS-CoV-2 variants. Germline values: CDR1 MGHRA, CDR2 YSYEKL. V was pared by 0 bases and J by 6 bases, with 9 bases of the junction left unmatched. The CDR3 is 16 amino acids. Assay used: immunoSEQ multiplex PCR; TCRdb lists only in-frame clones, some missing. The sample contains roughly 420,000 clones, 80% to 90% of which appear only once. The treatment here: 15 to 20 received Ad26.COV2.S at low or high dose, single or two shots; 5 received placebo; per-sample allocation not given. The samples date from day 63 after the first vaccine or placebo injection.

V gene TRBV4-1 combines with J gene TRBJ1-2; 8 bases are a match to TRBD1. The sequence was collected from a person between 18 and 59 years old who received the Ad26.COV2.S COVID-19 vaccine or a placebo. Sequencing used peripheral blood, obtained in a trial of Ad26.COV2.S vaccine versus placebo. The CDR3 DNA reads as TGCGCCAGCAGCCAAGATCAAAGGACAGGGAAGGATGGCTACACCTTC. Protein product: CASSQDQRTGKDGYTF.